This entry describes one T cell receptor (beta chain). Its antigen remains unidentified. These data belong to a study of T cell repertoires in cytomegalovirus infection. Study information: Public TCR beta signatures provided an indication of both CMV infection and a matching HLA type. Study-wide findings and caveats: CMV-specific TCR beta clonotypes restricted by HLA-C were the ones dominating the ex vivo response.

From germline, CDR1 is SGHKS and CDR2 YYEKEE (reference sequence). Trimming removed 1 base from V and 0 bases from J; junction bases left unmatched: 7. The CDR3 sequence is 18 residues long. TCRdb re-called the reads with MiXCR, one entry per CDR3 protein. Here the sample spans 250,000 or so distinct CDR3 sequences, about a sixth being singletons. This chain links TRBV5-5 with TRBJ2-6, with 7 bases matching TRBD1. The TCR comes from a human donor in good health (CMV status not recorded). Some clones in this sample may be carry-over from other donors' samples. Sequences were obtained from CD8+ T cells from PBMCs. The CDR3 DNA follows: TGTGCCAGCAGCTTGTGGGACAGTGGGCTCTCTGGGGCCAACGTCCTGACTTTC. This codes for CASSLWDSGLSGANVLTF.